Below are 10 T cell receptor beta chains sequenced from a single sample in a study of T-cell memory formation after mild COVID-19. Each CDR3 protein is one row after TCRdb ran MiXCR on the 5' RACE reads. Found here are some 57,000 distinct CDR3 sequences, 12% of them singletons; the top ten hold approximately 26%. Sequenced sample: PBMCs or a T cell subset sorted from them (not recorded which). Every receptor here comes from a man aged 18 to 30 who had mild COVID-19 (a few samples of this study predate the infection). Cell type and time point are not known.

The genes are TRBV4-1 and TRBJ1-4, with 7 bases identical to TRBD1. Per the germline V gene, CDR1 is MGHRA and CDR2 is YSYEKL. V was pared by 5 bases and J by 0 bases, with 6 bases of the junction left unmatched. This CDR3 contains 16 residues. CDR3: CASSSEQGPTNEKLFF. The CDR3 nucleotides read TGCGCCAGCAGCTCAGAACAGGGGCCAACTAATGAAAAACTGTTTTTT.

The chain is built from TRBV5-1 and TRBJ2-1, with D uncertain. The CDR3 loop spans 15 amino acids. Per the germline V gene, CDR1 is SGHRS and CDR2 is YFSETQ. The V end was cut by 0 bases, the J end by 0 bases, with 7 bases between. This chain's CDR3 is CASSLGAFSYNEQFF. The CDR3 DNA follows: TGCGCCAGCAGCTTGGGAGCTTTCTCCTACAATGAGCAGTTCTTC.

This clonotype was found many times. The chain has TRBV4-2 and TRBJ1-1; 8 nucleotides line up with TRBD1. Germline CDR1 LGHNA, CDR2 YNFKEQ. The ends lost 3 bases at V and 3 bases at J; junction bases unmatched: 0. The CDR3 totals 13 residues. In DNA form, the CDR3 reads TGTGCCAGCAGCCAGGACAGGGACACTGAAGCTTTCTTT. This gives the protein CASSQDRDTEAFF.

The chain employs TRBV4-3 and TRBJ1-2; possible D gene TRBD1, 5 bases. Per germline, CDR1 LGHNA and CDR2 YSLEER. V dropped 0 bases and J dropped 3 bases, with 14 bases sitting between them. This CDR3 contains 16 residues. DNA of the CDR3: TGCGCCAGCAGCCAAGATCTAGGGGATAGGGACTATGGCTACACCTTC. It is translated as CASSQDLGDRDYGYTF.

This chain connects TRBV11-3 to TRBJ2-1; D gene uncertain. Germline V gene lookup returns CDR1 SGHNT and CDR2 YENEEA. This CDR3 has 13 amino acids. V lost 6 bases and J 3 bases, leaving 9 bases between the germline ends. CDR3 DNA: TGTGCCAGCAGTCTCGACAACTACAATGAGCAGTTCTTC. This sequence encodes CASSLDNYNEQFF.

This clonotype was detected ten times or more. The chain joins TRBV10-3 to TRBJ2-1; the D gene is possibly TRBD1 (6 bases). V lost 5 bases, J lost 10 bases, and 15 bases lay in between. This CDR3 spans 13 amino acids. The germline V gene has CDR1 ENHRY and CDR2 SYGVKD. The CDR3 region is CAISRQEFQEQFF. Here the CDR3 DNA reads TGTGCCATCAGTCGACAGGAATTCCAAGAGCAGTTCTTC.

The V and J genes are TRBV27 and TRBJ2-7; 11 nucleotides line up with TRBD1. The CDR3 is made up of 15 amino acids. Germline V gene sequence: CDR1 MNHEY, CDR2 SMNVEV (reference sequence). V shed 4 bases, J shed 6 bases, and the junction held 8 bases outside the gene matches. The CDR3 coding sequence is TGTGCCAGCAGTTCCCCCGGGACAGGGGGAGGCGAGCAGTACTTC. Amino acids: CASSSPGTGGGEQYF.

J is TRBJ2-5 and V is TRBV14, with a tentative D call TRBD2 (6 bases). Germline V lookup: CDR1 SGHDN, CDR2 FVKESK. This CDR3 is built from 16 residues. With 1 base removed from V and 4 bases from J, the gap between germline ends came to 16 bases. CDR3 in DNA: TGTGCCAGCAGCCAAGGCACCGGGACTGGCGGAGAGACCCAGTACTTC. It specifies CASSQGTGTGGETQYF.

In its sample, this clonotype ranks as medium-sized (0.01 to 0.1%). The CDR3 region has the DNA TGCAGCGTTGAAGGGGGGGACAGGGAAGACAATGAGCAGTTCTTC. Amino acids: CSVEGGDREDNEQFF. The chain couples TRBV29-1 to TRBJ2-1; 9 bases fit TRBD1. The germline V gene has CDR1 SQVTM and CDR2 ANQGSEA. There are 15 residues in the CDR3. The V segment lost 1 base and the J segment 5 bases; nucleotides outside the gene matches: 6.

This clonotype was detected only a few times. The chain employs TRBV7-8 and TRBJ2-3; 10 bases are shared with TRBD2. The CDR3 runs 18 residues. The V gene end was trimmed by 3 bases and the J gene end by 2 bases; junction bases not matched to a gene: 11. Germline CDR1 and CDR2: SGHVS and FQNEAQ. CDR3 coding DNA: TGTGCCAGCAGCTTGATAGTAGCGGGGGGTACTATCACAGATACGCAGTATTTT. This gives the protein CASSLIVAGGTITDTQYF.